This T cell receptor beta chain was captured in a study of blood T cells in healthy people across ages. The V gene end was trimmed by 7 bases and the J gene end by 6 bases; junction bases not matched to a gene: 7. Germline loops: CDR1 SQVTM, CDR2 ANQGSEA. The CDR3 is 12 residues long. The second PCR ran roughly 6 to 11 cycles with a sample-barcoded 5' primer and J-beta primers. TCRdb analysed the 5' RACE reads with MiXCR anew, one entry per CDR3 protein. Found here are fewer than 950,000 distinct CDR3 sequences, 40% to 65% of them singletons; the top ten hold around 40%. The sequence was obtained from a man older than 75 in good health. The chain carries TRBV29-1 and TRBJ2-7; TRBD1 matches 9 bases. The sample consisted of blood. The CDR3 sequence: CSAKRTGAEQYF. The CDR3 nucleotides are TGCAGCGCGAAGAGGACAGGGGCCGAGCAGTACTTC.